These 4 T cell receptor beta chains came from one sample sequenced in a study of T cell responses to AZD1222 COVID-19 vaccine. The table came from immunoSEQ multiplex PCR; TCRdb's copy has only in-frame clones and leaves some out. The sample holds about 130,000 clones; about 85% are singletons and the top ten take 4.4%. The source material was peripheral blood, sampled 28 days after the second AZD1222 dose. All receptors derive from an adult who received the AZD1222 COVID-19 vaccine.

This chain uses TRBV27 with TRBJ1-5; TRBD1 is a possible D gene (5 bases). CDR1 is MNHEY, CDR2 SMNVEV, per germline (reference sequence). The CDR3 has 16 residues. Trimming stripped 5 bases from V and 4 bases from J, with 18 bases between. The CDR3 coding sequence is TGTGCCAGCAGTCTGGGGCCCCGGACATTGAATCAGCCCCAGCATTTT. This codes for CASSLGPRTLNQPQHF.

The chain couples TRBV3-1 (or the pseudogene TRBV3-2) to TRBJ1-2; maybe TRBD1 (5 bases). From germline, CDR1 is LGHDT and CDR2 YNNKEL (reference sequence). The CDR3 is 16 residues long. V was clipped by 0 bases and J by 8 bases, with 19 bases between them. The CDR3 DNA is TGTGCCAGCAGCCAAGATCTGGTGGGGAAGGGGAGCGGCTACACCTTC. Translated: CASSQDLVGKGSGYTF.

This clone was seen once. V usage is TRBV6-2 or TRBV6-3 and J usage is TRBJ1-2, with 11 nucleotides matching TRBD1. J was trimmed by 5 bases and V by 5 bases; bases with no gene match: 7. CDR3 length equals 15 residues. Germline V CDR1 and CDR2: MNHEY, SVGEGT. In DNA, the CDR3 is TGTGCCAGCAGTCACGACGGACAGGGGGCTTATGGCTACACCTTC. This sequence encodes CASSHDGQGAYGYTF.

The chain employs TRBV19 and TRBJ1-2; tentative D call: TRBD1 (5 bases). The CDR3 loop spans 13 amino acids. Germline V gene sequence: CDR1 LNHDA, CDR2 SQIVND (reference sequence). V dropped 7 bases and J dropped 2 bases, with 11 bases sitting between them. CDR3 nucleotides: TGTGCCAGTACTCGGGACTGGAACTATGGCTACACCTTC. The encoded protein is CASTRDWNYGYTF.